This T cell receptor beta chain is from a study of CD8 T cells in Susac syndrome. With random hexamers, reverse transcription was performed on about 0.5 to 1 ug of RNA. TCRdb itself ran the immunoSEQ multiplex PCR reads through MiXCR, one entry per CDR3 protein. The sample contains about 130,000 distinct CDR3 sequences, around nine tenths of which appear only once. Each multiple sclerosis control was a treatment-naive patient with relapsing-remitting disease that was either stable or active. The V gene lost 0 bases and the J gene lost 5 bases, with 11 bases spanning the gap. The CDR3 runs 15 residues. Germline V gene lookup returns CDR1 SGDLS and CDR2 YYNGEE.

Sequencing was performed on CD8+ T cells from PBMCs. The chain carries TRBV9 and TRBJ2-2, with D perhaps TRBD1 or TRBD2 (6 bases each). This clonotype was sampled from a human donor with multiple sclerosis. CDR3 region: CASSVEGGATGELFF. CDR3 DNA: TGTGCCAGCAGCGTAGAGGGGGGAGCAACCGGGGAGCTGTTTTTT.